Presented here are 28 T cell receptor beta chains from one specimen sequenced in a study of shared clonotypes between healthy human individuals. TCRdb keeps only in-frame clones here, not all; method: immunoSEQ multiplex PCR. Among approximately 710,000 clones listed, around 91% were seen once. Sequencing was done on a sample of memory CD8+ T cells from PBMCs. Subset here: CD45RO+ cells pooled with CCR7-negative TemRA cells. The receptors come from a man in his late teens or twenties in good health. Some clones in this sample may be carry-over from other donors' samples.

The chain employs TRBV27 and TRBJ2-1; D gene unclear. The CDR3 extends over 16 amino acids. Deletions cut 6 bases from V and 8 bases from J, with 23 bases between. Germline assignment: CDR1 MNHEY and CDR2 SMNVEV (reference sequence). CDR3 region: CASSIMGSAFIHEQFF. The CDR3 nucleotides are TGTGCCAGCAGCATCATGGGGTCCGCGTTTATCCATGAGCAGTTCTTC.

As DNA, the CDR3 is TGTGCCAGCAGCATCGCCACCGGGGAATCCTACGAGCAGTACTTC. Amino acids: CASSIATGESYEQYF. V gene TRBV7-2 combines with J gene TRBJ2-7; tentatively, D is TRBD2 (5 bases). In germline, CDR1 is SGHTA, CDR2 FQGNSA. There are 15 residues in the CDR3. V lost 5 bases and J lost 1, with 15 bases in between.

The V gene is TRBV6-5, the J gene TRBJ2-7; 7 bases are shared with TRBD2. This CDR3 comprises 16 residues. Looked up from germline, CDR1 is MNHEY and CDR2 is SVGAGI. V shed 0 bases, J shed 5 bases, and the junction held 10 bases outside the gene matches. The CDR3: CASSYSSDGRTHEQYF. CDR3 sequence (DNA): TGTGCCAGCAGTTACTCGAGTGACGGGAGGACCCACGAGCAGTACTTC.

A note on this clone: This sample also contains other DNA sequences that code for the same CDR3. CDR3 nucleotides: TGCGCCAGCAGCCAAGACAGGGGTAACACTGAAGCTTTCTTT. It encodes CASSQDRGNTEAFF. The gene calls are TRBV4-1 and TRBJ1-1; tentatively, D is TRBD1 (6 bases). V lost 0 bases, J lost 2 bases, and 7 bases lay in between. Germline CDR1 and CDR2: MGHRA and YSYEKL. This CDR3 comprises 14 residues.

The J gene is TRBJ2-2, the V gene TRBV27; 10 nucleotides agree with TRBD2. Germline assignment: CDR1 MNHEY and CDR2 SMNVEV (reference sequence). V was pared by 6 bases and J by 5 bases, with 6 bases of the junction left unmatched. This CDR3 region has 15 residues. The CDR3 DNA sequence: TGTGCCAGCAGGGCTAGCGGGAGAGGAACCGGGGAGCTGTTTTTT. It translates to CASRASGRGTGELFF.

This clone was seen a single time. The rearrangement links TRBV7-9 to TRBJ1-5, with 7 nucleotides matching TRBD1. V gave up 5 bases and J gave up 0 bases; unmatched junction bases: 13. This CDR3 is 18 amino acids long. CDR1 and CDR2 from the germline V gene are SEHNR and FQNEAQ (reference sequence). The CDR3 DNA reads as TGTGCCAGCAGCCCTCCGGGGGACAGTCAATATAGCAATCAGCCCCAGCATTTT. Residues: CASSPPGDSQYSNQPQHF. Full variable domain (remainder filled in from reference TRBV7-9 and TRBJ1-5): DTGVSQNPRHKITKRGQNVTFRCDPISEHNRLYWYRQTLGQGPEFLTYFQNEAQLEKSRLLSDRFSAERPKGSFSTLEIQRTEQGDSAMYLCASSPPGDSQYSNQPQHFGDGTRLSIL.

The chain is built from TRBV20-1 and TRBJ2-1; D not certain. The CDR3 contains 11 residues. The ends were cut back, 6 bases at V and 6 bases at J, with 9 bases in the middle. Germline values: CDR1 DFQATT, CDR2 SNEGSKA (reference sequence). The DNA for the CDR3 is TGCAGTGCAAAAGGGCGCAATGAGCAGTTCTTC. It codes for CSAKGRNEQFF.

Regarding this clone: Germline is not matched at one junction end, which may reflect a read error. The chain recombines TRBV7-9 with TRBJ2-5; the D is unclear. CDR3 size: 12 residues. Germline CDR1 reads SEHNR; CDR2 reads FQNEAQ (reference sequence). The CDR3 loop reads CASSYGPFYSHF. CDR3 bases: TGTGCCAGCAGCTACGGACCGTTCTATAGTCACTTC.

V is TRBV10-1 and J is TRBJ1-1, with D uncertain. CDR3 length: 17 residues. The germline V and J ends were trimmed by 0 bases and 6 bases, with 20 bases remaining between them. Germline CDR1 reads WNHNN; CDR2 reads SYGVQD (reference sequence). The CDR3 DNA follows: TGCGCCAGCAGTGAGTCTCCATTAGCGATAATCGGAGCTGAAGCTTTCTTT. This gives the protein CASSESPLAIIGAEAFF.

V usage is TRBV7-9 and J usage is TRBJ2-7; the D gene is possibly TRBD1 (6 bases). The germline V gene has CDR1 SEHNR and CDR2 FQNEAQ (reference sequence). This CDR3 has 16 amino acids. Trimming shortened V by 5 bases and J by 2 bases, and 19 bases separated the two germline ends. CDR3 residues: CASSHRGQQTPYEQYF. The CDR3 nucleotides are TGTGCCAGCAGCCACCGCGGACAGCAAACGCCCTACGAGCAGTACTTC.

The rearrangement links TRBV9 to TRBJ2-2; TRBD1 matches 10 bases. Germline assignment: CDR1 SGDLS and CDR2 YYNGEE. The trim removed 5 bases at V and 7 bases at J, leaving 2 bases unmatched. This CDR3 has 13 amino acids. The chain's CDR3 is CASRTGGFGELFF. Here the CDR3 DNA reads TGTGCCAGCAGGACAGGGGGCTTCGGGGAGCTGTTTTTT. Looking up the rest from reference TRBV9 and TRBJ2-2 gives the full variable domain: DSGVTQTPKHLITATGQRVTLRCSPRSGDLSVYWYQQSLDQGLQFLIQYYNGEERAKGNILERFSAQQFPDLHSELNLSSLELGDSALYFCASRTGGFGELFFGEGSRLTVL.

The chain has TRBV6-6 and TRBJ2-7; D not certain. Germline V gives CDR1 MNHNY, CDR2 SVGAGI (reference sequence). V lost 2 bases to trimming and J lost 3 bases, with 14 bases between them. The CDR3 is 15 amino acids. The CDR3: CASSYVRAGNYEQYF. DNA for the CDR3: TGTGCCAGCAGTTACGTTCGAGCAGGCAACTACGAGCAGTACTTC.

The chain employs TRBV7-8 and TRBJ2-7, with D maybe TRBD1 (6 bases). Looked up from germline, CDR1 is SGHVS and CDR2 is FQNEAQ. The CDR3 has 14 amino acids. The V gene lost 2 bases and the J gene lost 3 bases, with 11 bases spanning the gap. CDR3 DNA sequence: TGTGCCAGCAGCTTAAAGGGCAGGGGCTACGAGCAGTACTTC. Amino acid sequence: CASSLKGRGYEQYF.

The J gene is TRBJ2-7, the V gene TRBV7-9; TRBD1 agrees at 7 bases. This CDR3 is built from 14 residues. Germline V gene sequence: CDR1 SEHNR, CDR2 FQNEAQ (reference sequence). V lost 4 bases to trimming and J lost 6 bases; unmatched junction nucleotides: 9. The CDR3 loop reads CASSSDRASSEQYF. The CDR3 DNA reads TGTGCCAGCAGCTCCGACAGGGCTAGCTCCGAGCAGTACTTC.

The chain combines TRBV4-3 with TRBJ2-1, with TRBD1 matching 7 bases. The CDR3 is 15 residues long. Germline-derived CDR1 and CDR2 are LGHNA and YSLEER. V trimming: 0 bases; J trimming: 10 bases; junction bases outside the gene matches: 9. CDR3 region: CASSQDWDSTSEQFF. The DNA of the CDR3 is TGCGCCAGCAGCCAAGATTGGGACAGTACTTCGGAGCAGTTCTTC.

The chain carries TRBV7-9 and TRBJ2-3; 11 nucleotides match TRBD2. Germline CDR1 and CDR2: SEHNR and FQNEAQ (reference sequence). J gave up 3 bases and V 5 bases, and 4 bases lay outside the gene matches. The CDR3 is made up of 15 amino acids. The CDR3 nucleotides read TGTGCCAGCAGCACGCTAGCGGGAGGAACAGATACGCAGTATTTT. Amino acid sequence: CASSTLAGGTDTQYF.

Ten or more counts support this clone. The CDR3 sequence: CASSTPDRATNEKLFF. The CDR3 coding sequence is TGTGCCAGTAGTACCCCAGACAGGGCAACTAATGAAAAACTGTTTTTT. J is TRBJ1-4 and V is TRBV19; 7 nucleotides line up with TRBD1. The V and J ends lost 4 bases and 0 bases, in that order; junction bases with no gene match: 5. In germline, CDR1 is LNHDA, CDR2 SQIVND (reference sequence). The CDR3 runs 16 residues.

This clone appeared a few times. This chain links TRBV10-3 with TRBJ1-1; D call uncertain. There are 15 residues in the CDR3. Trimming took 2 bases from V and 1 from J, leaving 11 bases between them. CDR1 and CDR2 from the germline V gene are ENHRY and SYGVKD. CDR3 sequence: CAISEPSDKNTEAFF. CDR3 in DNA: TGTGCCATCAGTGAGCCGTCAGACAAGAACACTGAAGCTTTCTTT.

The rearrangement joins TRBV27 to TRBJ2-1; 8 nucleotides line up with TRBD2. The CDR3 totals 15 residues. Losses at the gene ends were 3 bases for V and 4 bases for J; bases not matched to a gene: 5. The germline V gene encodes CDR1 MNHEY and CDR2 SMNVEV (reference sequence). CDR3 bases: TGTGCCAGCAGTTTTGGAGCGGGAGCTTACAATGAGCAGTTCTTC. This gives the protein CASSFGAGAYNEQFF.

This clone was found once. The chain joins TRBV27 to TRBJ2-7, with TRBD1 identical over 7 bases. Germline assignment: CDR1 MNHEY and CDR2 SMNVEV (reference sequence). Trimming took 4 bases from V and 4 from J; bases not matched to a gene: 10. The CDR3 extends over 15 amino acids. The chain's CDR3 is CASSWNPGQRYEQYF. CDR3 nucleotide sequence: TGTGCCAGCAGTTGGAATCCGGGACAGCGATACGAGCAGTACTTC.

The chain combines TRBV11-2 with TRBJ2-5; D is possibly TRBD1 (6 bases). V was trimmed by 4 bases and J by 5 bases, leaving 17 bases between them. Germline lookup yields CDR1 SGHAT and CDR2 FQNNGV. The CDR3 sequence is 15 residues long. CDR3 nucleotide sequence: TGTGCCAGCAGCTCTGTCAGGGGCCCGCGCGAGACCCAGTACTTC. It encodes CASSSVRGPRETQYF.

About this clone itself: The sample has other DNA sequences that encode this CDR3 too. The gene calls are TRBV19 and TRBJ2-3, with D possibly being TRBD1 (6 bases). Germline V lookup: CDR1 LNHDA, CDR2 SQIVND (reference sequence). The CDR3 spans 14 residues. V lost 7 bases and J lost 1, with 12 bases in between. The chain's CDR3 is CASTTGWGTDTQYF. CDR3 in DNA: TGTGCCAGTACTACAGGGTGGGGCACAGATACGCAGTATTTT.

The genes are TRBV7-8 and TRBJ1-5; D is unresolved. V was cut by 5 bases and J by 4 bases, with 9 bases left in between. CDR3 length equals 13 residues. From germline, CDR1 is SGHVS and CDR2 FQNEAQ. The CDR3 nucleotides read TGTGCCAGCAGCCCCGAGAGAAATCAGCCCCAGCATTTT. It yields the protein CASSPERNQPQHF.

The rearrangement links TRBV19 to TRBJ1-2; tentative D call: TRBD1 (5 bases). V shed 2 bases and J shed 6 bases, with 16 bases lying between them. The CDR3 extends over 15 amino acids. From germline, CDR1 is LNHDA and CDR2 SQIVND (reference sequence). The CDR3 DNA is TGTGCCAGTAGTATACAAGACAGACGGTATGATGGCTACACCTTC. Protein product: CASSIQDRRYDGYTF.

This chain uses TRBV28 with TRBJ2-2; D unresolved. Germline loops: CDR1 MDHEN, CDR2 SYDVKM. The length of the CDR3 is 16 residues. V lost 5 bases to trimming and J lost 0 bases, with 13 bases between them. This CDR3 reads CASSRNLRPNTGELFF. The CDR3 DNA reads as TGTGCCAGCAGTAGGAATTTGAGGCCGAACACCGGGGAGCTGTTTTTT.

DNA for the CDR3: TGTGCCAGCAGTTTACCCATGACTAGCGGGAACGCAGATACGCAGTATTTT. Protein sequence: CASSLPMTSGNADTQYF. The chain couples TRBV28 to TRBJ2-3; 11 nucleotides agree with TRBD2. The CDR3 has 17 residues. CDR1 and CDR2 from the germline V gene are MDHEN and SYDVKM. V shed 2 bases, J shed 4 bases, and the junction held 8 bases outside the gene matches. Full variable domain (missing parts from reference TRBV28 and TRBJ2-3): DVKVTQSSRYLVKRTGEKVFLECVQDMDHENMFWYRQDPGLGLRLIYFSYDVKMKEKGDIPEGYSVSREKKERFSLILESASTNQTSMYLCASSLPMTSGNADTQYFGPGTRLTVL.

CDR3 in DNA: TGTGCCAGCAGTCCGGGACAGGGGGCAGGGAATGAGCAGTTCTTC. Translating it yields CASSPGQGAGNEQFF. V and J are TRBV27 and TRBJ2-1; 12 bases agree with TRBD1. The CDR3 is 15 amino acids. Germline V gene lookup returns CDR1 MNHEY and CDR2 SMNVEV (reference sequence). With 5 bases clipped from V and 7 bases from J, the junction kept 6 bases outside the gene matches.

This CDR3 reads CASGRSGTPNYEQYF. The DNA of the CDR3 is TGTGCCAGCGGAAGGTCCGGGACACCCAACTACGAGCAGTACTTC. The chain has TRBV6-5 and TRBJ2-7, with D maybe TRBD1 (6 bases). Between the trimmed V and J ends, which lost 8 bases and 3 bases, there was a span of 20 bases. The CDR3 is 15 amino acids. The germline V gene has CDR1 MNHEY and CDR2 SVGAGI.